These T cell receptor beta chains were read from a single sample in a study of blood T cell repertoires in COVID-19. Clones were sequenced by immunoSEQ multiplex PCR, and TCRdb holds only the in-frame ones, with some missing. The sample records 200,000 to 250,000 clones, over 80% being singletons. What was sequenced was peripheral blood. These receptors came from a woman in her 70s with active or convalescent COVID-19. The CDR3 runs from the conserved cysteine through the conserved F or W. D genes are given only for firm matches. The listing skips clone size in some rows; elsewhere it reads once, few, many or a size class.

abundance	v_gene	d_gene	j_gene	CDR3aa	CDR3nt
NA	TRBV27	NA	TRBJ1-1	CASSLSRTAEAFF	TGTGCCAGCAGTTTATCCAGGACAGCTGAAGCTTTCTTT
NA	TRBV6-2/TRBV6-3	TRBD2	TRBJ2-7	CASSYGDTSGGYEQYF	TGTGCCAGCAGTTACGGCGATACTAGCGGGGGATACGAGCAGTACTTC
NA	TRBV7-9	NA	TRBJ2-7	CASSFEQGPYEQYF	TGTGCCAGCAGCTTCGAACAGGGACCCTACGAGCAGTACTTC
NA	TRBV29-1	NA	TRBJ2-3	CSVVRGSFGTQYF	TGCAGCGTTGTGAGGGGGAGCTTTGGTACGCAGTATTTT
NA	TRBV2	NA	TRBJ2-2	CASSERSGELFF	TGTGCCAGCAGTGAGAGGTCCGGGGAGCTGTTTTTT
many	TRBV18	NA	TRBJ1-2	CASSPSAPGGYGYTF	TGTGCCAGCTCACCGTCGGCACCGGGTGGCTATGGCTACACCTTC
NA	TRBV5-1	NA	TRBJ2-5	CASSIQNRDGETQYF	TGCGCCAGCAGCATCCAAAACAGGGATGGGGAGACCCAGTACTTC
NA	TRBV11-1	NA	TRBJ1-3	CASSLGLSSSGNTIYF	TGTGCCAGCAGCCTTGGACTCTCGAGCTCTGGAAACACCATATATTTT
NA	TRBV12-3/TRBV12-4	NA	TRBJ2-7	CASSPTRGEQYF	TGTGCCAGCAGTCCAACCCGGGGCGAGCAGTACTTC
NA	TRBV2	TRBD1	TRBJ2-7	CASSPDRGRGYEQYF	TGTGCCAGCAGTCCGGACAGGGGAAGAGGCTACGAGCAGTACTTC
NA	TRBV28	NA	TRBJ1-6	CASIAGGRKSYNSPLHF	TGTGCCAGCATTGCGGGGGGCCGTAAGTCCTATAATTCACCCCTCCACTTT
NA	TRBV6-6	NA	TRBJ1-5	CASSYEVVYQPQHF	TGTGCCAGCAGTTACGAGGTCGTTTATCAGCCCCAGCATTTT
NA	TRBV19	TRBD2	TRBJ2-1	CASKALAGVIEQFF	TGTGCCAGTAAGGCACTAGCGGGAGTCATTGAGCAGTTCTTC
few	TRBV5-6	NA	TRBJ1-2	CASSPWGRVYGYTF	TGTGCCAGCAGCCCTTGGGGGCGGGTCTATGGCTACACCTTC
NA	TRBV7-8	TRBD1	TRBJ1-2	CASSFRQGRDGYTF	TGTGCCAGCAGCTTCCGACAGGGACGGGATGGCTACACCTTC
few	TRBV4-2	NA	TRBJ2-1	CASSQDYGGRGDEQFF	TGTGCCAGCAGCCAAGATTATGGGGGCCGGGGTGATGAGCAGTTCTTC
NA	TRBV4-3	NA	TRBJ2-1	CASSQVRANEQFF	TGCGCCAGCAGCCAAGTGCGGGCTAATGAGCAGTTCTTC
NA	TRBV5-1	NA	TRBJ2-3	CASSFGQLDTQYF	TGCGCCAGCAGCTTTGGGCAGCTAGATACGCAGTATTTT
NA	TRBV29-1	NA	TRBJ2-5	CSVRRDLQETQYF	TGCAGCGTTCGACGGGACTTACAAGAGACCCAGTACTTC
NA	TRBV11-2	NA	TRBJ1-1	CASSPTDITEAFF	TGTGCCAGCAGCCCGACAGATATCACTGAAGCTTTCTTT
NA	TRBV28	NA	TRBJ2-3	CASTPSDTTDTQYF	TGTGCCAGCACCCCCTCGGACACCACAGATACGCAGTATTTT
NA	TRBV3-1/TRBV3-2	NA	TRBJ2-3	CASSPLMRADTQYF	TGTGCCAGCAGCCCTTTAATGAGGGCAGATACGCAGTATTTT
NA	TRBV29-1	TRBD1	TRBJ2-7	CSVEGQGNEQYF	TGCAGCGTTGAAGGACAGGGGAACGAGCAGTACTTC
NA	TRBV6-5	NA	TRBJ1-2	CASSYGREDYGYTF	TGTGCCAGCAGTTACGGCAGGGAAGACTATGGCTACACCTTC
NA	TRBV5-1	TRBD1	TRBJ1-2	CASSLGDRGLYGYTF	TGCGCCAGCAGCTTGGGGGACAGGGGGTTATATGGCTACACCTTC
NA	TRBV18	NA	TRBJ2-3	CASSPTAGSADTQYF	TGTGCCAGCTCACCAACGGCGGGTTCGGCAGATACGCAGTATTTT
NA	TRBV7-3	TRBD1	TRBJ1-1	CASSLHQGATEAFF	TGTGCCAGCAGCTTACATCAGGGGGCAACTGAAGCTTTCTTT
few	TRBV19	TRBD1	TRBJ1-1	CASSTAQTGLSGAFF	TGTGCCAGTAGTACAGCCCAGACAGGGCTATCGGGAGCTTTCTTT
NA	TRBV7-9	TRBD2	TRBJ2-3	CASTLGIAGPTDTQYF	TGTGCCAGCACCCTAGGGATAGCGGGGCCCACAGATACGCAGTATTTT
NA	TRBV4-3	TRBD2	TRBJ2-7	CASSQELRGGQYF	TGCGCCAGCAGCCAAGAGCTCCGGGGGGGGCAGTACTTC
NA	TRBV7-9	TRBD2	TRBJ2-1	CASSSNLGTRGNEQFF	TGTGCCAGCAGCTCCAACCTAGGGACTAGGGGCAATGAGCAGTTCTTC
NA	TRBV29-1	NA	TRBJ1-5	CSVGGVEQPQHF	TGCAGCGTGGGGGGGGTCGAACAGCCCCAGCATTTT
NA	TRBV28	NA	TRBJ1-4	CATTVRGLTNEKLFF	TGTGCCACCACTGTAAGGGGTTTAACTAATGAAAAACTGTTTTTT
few	TRBV5-1	NA	TRBJ1-4	CASSLEGGANEKLFF	TGCGCCAGCAGCTTGGAAGGGGGAGCTAATGAAAAACTGTTTTTT
once	TRBV27	NA	TRBJ1-2	CASSLSGDGYTF	TGTGCCAGCAGTTTATCAGGGGATGGCTACACCTTC
NA	TRBV12-3/TRBV12-4	NA	TRBJ1-1	CASSLTYTEAFF	TGTGCCAGCAGTTTGACATACACTGAAGCTTTCTTT
NA	TRBV6-5	NA	TRBJ1-6	CASSLVGSSHSPLHF	TGTGCCAGCAGCCTCGTGGGGTCTAGCCACTCACCCCTCCACTTT
NA	TRBV2	TRBD2	TRBJ2-3	CASSGTSGLEDTQYF	TGTGCCAGCAGTGGGACTAGCGGGTTGGAAGATACGCAGTATTTT
NA	TRBV3-1/TRBV3-2	NA	TRBJ1-2	CASSQERNAGRGRVRGYTF	TGTGCCAGCAGCCAAGAAAGGAATGCGGGGAGGGGCCGCGTGCGGGGCTACACCTTC
NA	TRBV2	NA	TRBJ2-5	CASSRTRLYQETQYF	TGTGCCAGCAGCCGGACACGCCTGTACCAAGAGACCCAGTACTTC
NA	TRBV7-2	TRBD1	TRBJ1-1	CASSPGQGYTEAFF	TGTGCCAGCAGCCCAGGACAGGGCTACACTGAAGCTTTCTTT
NA	TRBV7-6	NA	TRBJ1-1	CASSSQALYTEAFF	TGTGCCAGCAGCTCCCAGGCTCTTTACACTGAAGCTTTCTTT
once	TRBV6-5	TRBD1	TRBJ2-1	CASSRTGGHNEQFF	TGTGCCAGCAGTCGGACAGGGGGCCACAATGAGCAGTTCTTC
NA	TRBV28	NA	TRBJ2-3	CASSRGSRPDTQYF	TGTGCCAGCAGCCGCGGCAGTCGGCCAGATACGCAGTATTTT
NA	TRBV4-1	TRBD1	TRBJ1-4	CASSPGQGVWEKLFF	TGCGCCAGCAGCCCCGGACAGGGCGTGTGGGAAAAACTGTTTTTT